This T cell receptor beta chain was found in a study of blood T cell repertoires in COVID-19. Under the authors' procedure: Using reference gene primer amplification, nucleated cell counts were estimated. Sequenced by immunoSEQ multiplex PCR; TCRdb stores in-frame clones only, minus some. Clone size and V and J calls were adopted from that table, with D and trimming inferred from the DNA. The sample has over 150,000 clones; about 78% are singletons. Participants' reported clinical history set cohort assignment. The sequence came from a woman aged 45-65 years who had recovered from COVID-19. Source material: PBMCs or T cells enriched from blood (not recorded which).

The CDR3 region is CASSQSVNTGELFF. CDR3 nucleotides: TGTGCCAGCAGCCAATCAGTGAACACCGGGGAGCTGTTTTTT. The chain has TRBV14 and TRBJ2-2; no firm D call. CDR1 is SGHDN, CDR2 FVKESK, per germline. The CDR3 runs 14 residues. The V end was cut by 2 bases, the J end by 1 base, with 5 bases between.